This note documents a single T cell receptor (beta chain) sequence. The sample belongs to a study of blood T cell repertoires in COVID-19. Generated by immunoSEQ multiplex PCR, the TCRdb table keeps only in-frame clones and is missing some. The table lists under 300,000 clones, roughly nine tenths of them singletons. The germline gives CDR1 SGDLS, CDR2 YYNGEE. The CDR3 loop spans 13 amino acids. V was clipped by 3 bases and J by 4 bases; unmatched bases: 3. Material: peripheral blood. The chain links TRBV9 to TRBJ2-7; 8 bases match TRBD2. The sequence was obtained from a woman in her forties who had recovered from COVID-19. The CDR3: CASSGTSKYEQYF. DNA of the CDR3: TGTGCCAGCAGCGGGACTAGCAAGTACGAGCAGTACTTC.